Sequencing of this TCR beta chain was carried out in a study of blood T cell repertoires in COVID-19. Participants came from roughly 25 US areas, aged about 18 to 90 years. This clone was counted between two and nine times. Per germline, CDR1 SEHNR and CDR2 FQNEAQ (reference sequence). This CDR3 comprises 13 residues. The V and J ends lost 3 bases and 4 bases respectively, with 7 bases between them. How the authors handled the data: Cell counts per sample came from amplifying reference gene primers. Generated by immunoSEQ multiplex PCR, the TCRdb table keeps only in-frame clones and is missing some. From that table come the V and J calls and clone size; the DNA was used to work out D and trimming. Of 200,000 to 250,000 clones detected, approximately 90% appear once; the ten largest clones hold 1.2%.

The rearrangement uses TRBV7-9 and TRBJ2-1; the D gene is possibly TRBD2 (6 bases). The receptor's source is a man aged 25 to 40 who had recovered from COVID-19. Sequencing used PBMCs or T cells enriched from blood (not recorded which). The CDR3 bases are TGTGCCAGCAGCTTCGGGACTTACAATGAGCAGTTCTTC. Translation: CASSFGTYNEQFF.